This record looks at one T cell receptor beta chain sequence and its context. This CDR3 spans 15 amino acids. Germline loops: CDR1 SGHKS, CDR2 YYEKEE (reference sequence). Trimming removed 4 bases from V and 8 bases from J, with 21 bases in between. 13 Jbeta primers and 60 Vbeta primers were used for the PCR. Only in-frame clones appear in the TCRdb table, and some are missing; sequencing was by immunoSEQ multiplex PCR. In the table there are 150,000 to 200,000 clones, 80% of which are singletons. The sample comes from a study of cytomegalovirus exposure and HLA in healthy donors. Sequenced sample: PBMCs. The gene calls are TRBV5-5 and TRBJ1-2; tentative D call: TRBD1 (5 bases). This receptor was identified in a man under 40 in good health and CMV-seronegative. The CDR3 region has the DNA TGTGCCAGCAGCATCCTTTATGCAGGGAGGGACGGCTACACCTTC. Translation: CASSILYAGRDGYTF.